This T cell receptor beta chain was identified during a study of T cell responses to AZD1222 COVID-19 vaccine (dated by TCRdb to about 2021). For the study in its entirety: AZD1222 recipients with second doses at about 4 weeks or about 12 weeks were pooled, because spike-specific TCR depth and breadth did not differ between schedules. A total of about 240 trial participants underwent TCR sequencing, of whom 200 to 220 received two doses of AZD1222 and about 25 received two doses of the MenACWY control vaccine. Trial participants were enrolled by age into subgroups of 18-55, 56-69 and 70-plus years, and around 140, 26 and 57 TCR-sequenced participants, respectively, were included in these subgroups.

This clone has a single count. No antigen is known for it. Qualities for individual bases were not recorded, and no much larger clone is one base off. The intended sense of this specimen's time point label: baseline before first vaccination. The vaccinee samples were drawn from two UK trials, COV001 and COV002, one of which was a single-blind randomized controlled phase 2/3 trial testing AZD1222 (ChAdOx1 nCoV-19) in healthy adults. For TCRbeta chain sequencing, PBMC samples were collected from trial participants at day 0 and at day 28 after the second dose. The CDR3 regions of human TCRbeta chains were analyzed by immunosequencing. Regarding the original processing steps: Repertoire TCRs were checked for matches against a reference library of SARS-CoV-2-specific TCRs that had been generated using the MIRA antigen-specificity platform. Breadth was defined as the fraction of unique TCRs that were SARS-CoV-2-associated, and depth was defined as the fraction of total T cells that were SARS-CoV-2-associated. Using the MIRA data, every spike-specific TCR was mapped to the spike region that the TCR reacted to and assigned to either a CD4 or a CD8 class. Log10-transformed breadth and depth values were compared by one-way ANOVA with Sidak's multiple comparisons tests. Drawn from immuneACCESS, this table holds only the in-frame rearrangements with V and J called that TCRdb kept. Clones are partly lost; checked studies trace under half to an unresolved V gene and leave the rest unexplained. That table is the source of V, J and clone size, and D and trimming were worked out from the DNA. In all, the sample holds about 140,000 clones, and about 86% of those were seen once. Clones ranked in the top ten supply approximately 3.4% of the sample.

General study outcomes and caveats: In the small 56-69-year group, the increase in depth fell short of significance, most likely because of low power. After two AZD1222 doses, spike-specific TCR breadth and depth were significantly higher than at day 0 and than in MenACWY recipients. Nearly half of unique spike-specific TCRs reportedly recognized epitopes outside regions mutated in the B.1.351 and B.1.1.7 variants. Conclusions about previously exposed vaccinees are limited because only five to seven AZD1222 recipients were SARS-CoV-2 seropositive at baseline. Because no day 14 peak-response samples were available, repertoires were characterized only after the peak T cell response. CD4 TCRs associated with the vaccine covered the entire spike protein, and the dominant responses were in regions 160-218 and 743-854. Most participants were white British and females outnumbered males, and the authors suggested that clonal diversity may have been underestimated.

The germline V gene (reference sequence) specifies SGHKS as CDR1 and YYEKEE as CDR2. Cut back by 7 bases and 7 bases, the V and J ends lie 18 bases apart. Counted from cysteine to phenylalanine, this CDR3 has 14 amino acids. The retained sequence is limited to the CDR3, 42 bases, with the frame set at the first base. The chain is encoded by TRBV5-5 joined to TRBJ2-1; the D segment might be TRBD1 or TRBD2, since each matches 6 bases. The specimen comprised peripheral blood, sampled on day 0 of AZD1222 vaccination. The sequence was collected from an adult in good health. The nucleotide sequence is TGTGCCAGCCAACAACGGGGGCCGGGTAATGAGCAGTTCTTC. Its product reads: CASQQRGPGNEQFF.